The following is a T cell receptor (beta chain) sequence with its context. In the authors' workflow: Researchers report that nucleated cell counts were estimated from reference gene primer amplification. Here immunoSEQ multiplex PCR was the method, and the copy in TCRdb shows in-frame clones only, minus some. That table gives V, J and clone size, and the DNA gave D and trimming. The table has fewer than 150,000 clones, around 90% seen once. The entry originates in a study of blood T cell repertoires in COVID-19. Looking at the study overall: Samples representing acute and convalescent COVID-19 were sourced from the United States, Italy and Spain. T cells, B-cell-depleted T cells, or PBMCs provided the cDNA or gDNA that served as material.

The CDR3 covers 14 residues. The V and J ends lost 4 bases and 4 bases respectively, with 14 bases between them. Germline loops: CDR1 SQVTM, CDR2 ANQGSEA. The chain employs TRBV29-1 and TRBJ1-5, with D unresolved. Sample: peripheral blood. The sequence came from a human donor in a cohort sampled during active COVID-19. The CDR3 DNA sequence: TGCAGCGTTGTAGCGGGAGGTCTAAATCAGCCCCAGCATTTT. Protein product: CSVVAGGLNQPQHF.